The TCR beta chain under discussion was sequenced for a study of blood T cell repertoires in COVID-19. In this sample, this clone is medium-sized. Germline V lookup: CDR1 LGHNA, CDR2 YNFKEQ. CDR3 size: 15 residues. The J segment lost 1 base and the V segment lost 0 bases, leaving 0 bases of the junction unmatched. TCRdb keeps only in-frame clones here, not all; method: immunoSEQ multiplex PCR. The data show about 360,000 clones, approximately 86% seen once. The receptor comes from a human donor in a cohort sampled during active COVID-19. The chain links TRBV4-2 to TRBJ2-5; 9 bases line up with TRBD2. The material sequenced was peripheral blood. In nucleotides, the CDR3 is TGTGCCAGCAGCCAAGAGCGGGGGGGCCAAGAGACCCAGTACTTC. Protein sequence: CASSQERGGQETQYF.